The present entry profiles one T cell receptor beta chain with its context. Its specificity is unknown. The data were obtained in a study of T cells in narcolepsy. General study findings and limits: Some memory CD4+ repertoires had no autoreactive clone sequences. Blood of same and different patients, but not healthy controls, reportedly held recurring autoreactive clonotypes. Autoreactive HCRT-specific and TRIB2-specific clonotypes were marked in same-patient CSF-versus-blood CD4+ comparisons.

Produced via immunoSEQ multiplex PCR; TCRdb's table is partial and in-frame only. The top ten hold about 0.9% of the sample, which has 25,000 to 30,000 clones, about 85% seen once. V was pared by 5 bases and J by 6 bases, with 7 bases of the junction left unmatched. Germline CDR1 is SEHNR and CDR2 is FQNEAQ (reference sequence). The CDR3 runs 15 residues. The sample consisted of CD45RA- memory CD4+ T cells from PBMCs. This sequence was found in a human donor with narcolepsy. The chain has TRBV7-9 and TRBJ2-3, with 11 bases aligning to TRBD2. CDR3 coding DNA: TGTGCCAGCAGCCGACTAGCGGGGTCCGGGGATACGCAGTATTTT. This sequence encodes CASSRLAGSGDTQYF.